Below, one TCR beta chain is given with its context. The germline V gene encodes CDR1 SEHNR and CDR2 FQNEAQ (reference sequence). V gave up 2 bases and J gave up 2 bases; unmatched junction bases: 5. This CDR3 region has 17 residues. The sample originates from a study of shared T cell receptors in the human thymus. Sequencing used immunoSEQ multiplex PCR; TCRdb keeps in-frame clones, though not all of them. The sample has about 660,000 clones; 88% are singletons. These same records also appear under a second study, on human thymus T cells. That report notes: Within thymic and blood repertoires, V and J gene usage appeared to be biased.

Sample: thymocytes. The chain is built from TRBV7-9 and TRBJ2-7; 14 nucleotides line up with TRBD2. This sequence was found in a boy younger than two with a congenital heart defect. The CDR3 DNA is TGTGCCAGCAGCTTACGGACTAGCGGGAGGTACCCCTACGAGCAGTACTTC. Its translation is CASSLRTSGRYPYEQYF.